These 17 T cell receptor beta chains originate from one sample sequenced in a study of cytomegalovirus exposure and HLA in healthy donors. PCR used 60 Vbeta primers and 13 Jbeta primers. The data were produced by immunoSEQ multiplex PCR, yet TCRdb's version contains in-frame clones alone and is incomplete. The data show 150,000 to 200,000 clones, about four fifths seen once. The sequencing sample was made of PBMCs. The receptors come from a woman aged 25 to 39 in good health and CMV-seronegative.

V and J are TRBV29-1 and TRBJ1-2; unclear D gene. CDR3 size: 15 residues. Germline CDR1 reads SQVTM; CDR2 reads ANQGSEA. V lost 0 bases, J lost 8 bases, and 19 bases lay in between. As DNA, the CDR3 is TGCAGCGTTGAAGAGCCGGGGTGGGCCGGTGGAGGCTACACCTTC. This translates into CSVEEPGWAGGGYTF.

This chain connects TRBV6-5 to TRBJ2-5, with 8 bases that match TRBD2. Germline CDR1 and CDR2: MNHEY and SVGAGI. J lost 1 base, V lost 0 bases, and 4 bases had no gene match. The CDR3 has 16 amino acids. The CDR3 sequence is CASSYSAGGLQETQYF. The CDR3 DNA follows: TGTGCCAGCAGTTACTCTGCGGGGGGCCTCCAAGAGACCCAGTACTTC.

The genes are TRBV4-3 and TRBJ2-1; 10 bases are a match to TRBD1. After removal of 3 bases from V and 2 bases from J, the junction contained 4 bases not matched to a gene. CDR1 is LGHNA, CDR2 YSLEER, per germline. The CDR3 sequence is 16 residues long. CDR3 nucleotides: TGCGCCAGCAGCCACCGACAGGGGGCCACCTACAATGAGCAGTTCTTC. Its protein product is CASSHRQGATYNEQFF.

The V and J genes are TRBV19 and TRBJ2-4, with D maybe TRBD2 (6 bases). V lost 1 base and J 9 bases, leaving 16 bases between the germline ends. The CDR3 extends over 15 amino acids. The germline V gene encodes CDR1 LNHDA and CDR2 SQIVND (reference sequence). The CDR3 sequence: CASSIGGERSGIQYF. The CDR3, as DNA: TGTGCCAGTAGTATAGGGGGGGAGAGAAGTGGCATTCAGTACTTC.

Notes on this clone: Other DNA sequences in this sample translate to the same CDR3. The V gene is TRBV2, the J gene TRBJ1-5; 9 bases are a match to TRBD1. Trimming took 6 bases from V and 5 from J; bases not matched to a gene: 5. This CDR3 has 14 residues. The germline V gene has CDR1 SNHLY and CDR2 FYNNEI. DNA of the CDR3: TGTGCCAGCAGACCGGGACAGGGTTATCAGCCCCAGCATTTT. It translates to CASRPGQGYQPQHF.

This clone was recorded only once. At one end the junction does not follow the germline gene, possibly because of a read error. This sample also contains other DNA sequences that code for the same CDR3. This chain links TRBV29-1 with TRBJ2-7; TRBD2 agrees at 11 bases. CDR3 length: 13 amino acids. Germline V gene sequence: CDR1 SQVTM, CDR2 ANQGSEA. This CDR3 is CSVEQLAGVEQYF. CDR3 nucleotide sequence: TGCAGCGTTGAACAACTAGCGGGGGTCGAGCAGTACTTT.

The chain combines TRBV30 with TRBJ1-4, with D maybe TRBD1 (6 bases). Trimming left V 0 bases short and J 4 bases short, with 9 bases between. Germline assignment: CDR1 GTSNPN and CDR2 SVGIG (reference sequence). The CDR3 runs to 14 residues. CDR3 DNA: TGTGCCTGGAGTGTATGGACAGTTAATGAAAAACTGTTTTTT. It codes for CAWSVWTVNEKLFF.

CDR3 coding DNA: TGTGCCAGCAGTTACCCGGGACAGGGAGTCAACGAGCAGTACTTC. Encoded protein: CASSYPGQGVNEQYF. The chain is built from TRBV6-6 and TRBJ2-7; 9 bases fit TRBD1. The J segment lost 5 bases and the V segment lost 2 bases, leaving 7 bases of the junction unmatched. This CDR3 comprises 15 residues. The germline gives CDR1 MNHNY, CDR2 SVGAGI (reference sequence).

The chain recombines TRBV2 with TRBJ2-7, with 8 positions matching TRBD1. Germline V gene lookup returns CDR1 SNHLY and CDR2 FYNNEI. Trimming removed 8 bases from V and 7 bases from J; junction bases left unmatched: 13. The CDR3 consists of 14 residues. For the CDR3, the DNA is TGTGCCAGCCGACAGGACAGGGTCGGCGGGGAGCAGTACTTC. This sequence encodes CASRQDRVGGEQYF.

CDR3 loop: CASTPTGTGMSYEQYF. In DNA, the CDR3 is TGTGCCAGCACTCCGACCGGGACAGGGATGTCCTACGAGCAGTACTTC. The rearrangement uses TRBV27 and TRBJ2-7; 9 bases map to TRBD1. Germline trimming cut 7 bases from V and 1 base from J; bases unmatched to any gene: 11. The CDR3 sequence is 16 residues long. Germline values: CDR1 MNHEY, CDR2 SMNVEV (reference sequence).

The gene calls are TRBV7-6 and TRBJ2-7; 8 positions agree with TRBD2. Germline values: CDR1 SGHVS, CDR2 FNYEAQ. The CDR3 totals 14 residues. After removal of 4 bases from V and 7 bases from J, the junction contained 9 bases not matched to a gene. The CDR3 DNA reads TGTGCCAGCAGCTCACTCGGACTAGCCGGGGAGCAGTACTTC. Amino acids: CASSSLGLAGEQYF.

This clone appeared a few times. The genes are TRBV18 and TRBJ2-2; TRBD2 might be the D (6 bases). CDR1 is KGHSH and CDR2 is LQKENI in the germline V gene. This CDR3 is built from 16 residues. V shed 3 bases and J shed 5 bases, with 16 bases lying between them. The CDR3 reads CASSPWEAAGTGELFF. The CDR3 nucleotides read TGTGCCAGCTCACCTTGGGAGGCGGCTGGGACCGGGGAGCTGTTTTTT.

The J gene is TRBJ2-2, the V gene TRBV4-2, with TRBD2 matching 10 bases. J was trimmed by 3 bases and V by 1 base; bases with no gene match: 8. The CDR3 consists of 18 residues. Germline CDR1 LGHNA, CDR2 YNFKEQ. The CDR3 DNA sequence: TGTGCCAGCAGCCAAGGAGGCGGACTAGCGGCTTACACCGGGGAGCTGTTTTTT. Protein product: CASSQGGGLAAYTGELFF.

This clone was recorded a few times. V gene TRBV9 combines with J gene TRBJ1-6, with D uncertain. V lost 4 bases to trimming and J lost 6 bases, with 8 bases between them. The V gene's germline CDR1 is SGDLS and CDR2 YYNGEE. The CDR3 contains 13 residues. Here the CDR3 DNA reads TGTGCCAGCAGCCCCGAGATTAATTCACCCCTCCACTTT. Encoded protein: CASSPEINSPLHF.

The V gene is TRBV30, the J gene TRBJ1-2; possible D gene TRBD1, 5 bases. Germline CDR1 GTSNPN, CDR2 SVGIG (reference sequence). Trimming removed 0 bases from V and 3 bases from J, with 11 bases in between. The CDR3 has 14 residues. CDR3 residues: CAWSVLMGHYGYTF. CDR3 nucleotides: TGTGCCTGGAGTGTACTGATGGGGCACTATGGCTACACCTTC.

This chain connects TRBV18 to TRBJ1-1; D possibly corresponds to TRBD1 (5 bases). The CDR3 contains 16 residues. The ends were cut back, 2 bases at V and 0 bases at J, with 13 bases in the middle. The germline gives CDR1 KGHSH, CDR2 LQKENI. The CDR3 loop is CASSPNRRGLNTEAFF. The DNA for the CDR3 is TGTGCCAGCTCACCAAACCGGAGGGGTTTGAACACTGAAGCTTTCTTT. Filled out from reference TRBV18 and TRBJ1-1, the complete variable domain reads NAGVMQNPRHLVRRRGQEARLRCSPMKGHSHVYWYRQLPEEGLKFMVYLQKENIIDESGMPKERFSAEFPKEGPSILRIQQVVRGDSAAYFCASSPNRRGLNTEAFFGQGTRLTVV.

This rearrangement joins TRBV4-1 to TRBJ2-2; TRBD2 matches 14 bases. The CDR3 is 19 residues long. CDR1 MGHRA and CDR2 YSYEKL come from the germline V gene. V dropped 4 bases and J dropped 6; count of bases not matched to a gene: 13. DNA of the CDR3: TGCGCCAGCAGCCTACGGTTTGGGACTAGCGGGGGCCAGGCCGGGGAGCTGTTTTTT. Residues: CASSLRFGTSGGQAGELFF.